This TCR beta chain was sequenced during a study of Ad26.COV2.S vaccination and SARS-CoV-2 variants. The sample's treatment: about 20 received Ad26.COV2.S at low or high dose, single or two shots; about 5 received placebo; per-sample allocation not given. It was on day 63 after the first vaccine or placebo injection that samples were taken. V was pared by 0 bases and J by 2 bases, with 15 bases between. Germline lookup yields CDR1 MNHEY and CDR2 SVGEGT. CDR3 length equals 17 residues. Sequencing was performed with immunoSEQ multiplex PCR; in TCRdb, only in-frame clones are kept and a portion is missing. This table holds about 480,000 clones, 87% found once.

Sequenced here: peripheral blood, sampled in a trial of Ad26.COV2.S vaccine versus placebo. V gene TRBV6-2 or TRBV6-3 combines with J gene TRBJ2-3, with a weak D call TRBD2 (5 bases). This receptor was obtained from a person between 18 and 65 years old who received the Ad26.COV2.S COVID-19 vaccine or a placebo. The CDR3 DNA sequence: TGTGCCAGCAGTTACTCGAGGGAACTAAGCTACACAGATACGCAGTATTTT. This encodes CASSYSRELSYTDTQYF.